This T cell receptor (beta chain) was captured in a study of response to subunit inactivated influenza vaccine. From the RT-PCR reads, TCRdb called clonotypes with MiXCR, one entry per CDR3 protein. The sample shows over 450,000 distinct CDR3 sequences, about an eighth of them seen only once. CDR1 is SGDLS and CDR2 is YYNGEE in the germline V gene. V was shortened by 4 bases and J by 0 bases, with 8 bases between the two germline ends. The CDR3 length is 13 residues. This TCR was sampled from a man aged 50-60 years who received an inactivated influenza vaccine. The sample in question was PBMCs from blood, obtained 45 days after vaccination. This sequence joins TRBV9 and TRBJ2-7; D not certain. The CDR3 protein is CASSPHPSYEQYF. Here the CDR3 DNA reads TGTGCCAGCAGCCCTCATCCCTCCTACGAGCAGTACTTC. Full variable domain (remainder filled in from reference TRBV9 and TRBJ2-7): DSGVTQTPKHLITATGQRVTLRCSPRSGDLSVYWYQQSLDQGLQFLIQYYNGEERAKGNILERFSAQQFPDLHSELNLSSLELGDSALYFCASSPHPSYEQYFGPGTRLTVT.